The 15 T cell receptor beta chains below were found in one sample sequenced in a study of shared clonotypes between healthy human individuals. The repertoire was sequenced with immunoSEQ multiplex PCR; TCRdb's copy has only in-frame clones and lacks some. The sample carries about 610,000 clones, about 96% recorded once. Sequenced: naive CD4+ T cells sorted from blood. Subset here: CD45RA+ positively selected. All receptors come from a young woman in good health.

CDR3 DNA sequence: TGCAGCGTCGACCTTAGCAAAACTGAGCAGTTCTTC. Protein product: CSVDLSKTEQFF. This chain connects TRBV29-1 to TRBJ2-1; no firm D call. From germline, CDR1 is SQVTM and CDR2 ANQGSEA. The V and J ends lost 6 bases and 9 bases respectively, with 15 bases between them. CDR3 length equals 12 residues.

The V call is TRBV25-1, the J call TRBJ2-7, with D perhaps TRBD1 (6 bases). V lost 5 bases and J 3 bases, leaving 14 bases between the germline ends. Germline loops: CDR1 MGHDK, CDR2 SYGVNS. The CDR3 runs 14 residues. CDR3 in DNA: TGTGCCAGCAGTTCCGCGACAGGCTACTACGAGCAGTACTTC. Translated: CASSSATGYYEQYF.

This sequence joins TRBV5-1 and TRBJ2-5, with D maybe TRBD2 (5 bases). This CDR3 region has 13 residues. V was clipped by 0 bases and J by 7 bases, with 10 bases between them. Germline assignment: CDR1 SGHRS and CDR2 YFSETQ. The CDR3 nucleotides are TGCGCCAGCAGCTTGGCGGGGTCGTCGACCCAGTACTTC. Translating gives CASSLAGSSTQYF.

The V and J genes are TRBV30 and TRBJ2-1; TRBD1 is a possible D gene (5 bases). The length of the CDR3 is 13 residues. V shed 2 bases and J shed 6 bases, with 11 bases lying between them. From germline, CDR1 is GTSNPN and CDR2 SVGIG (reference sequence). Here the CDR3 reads CAWSKLGRNEQFF. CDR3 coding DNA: TGTGCCTGGAGTAAACTGGGGCGCAATGAGCAGTTCTTC.

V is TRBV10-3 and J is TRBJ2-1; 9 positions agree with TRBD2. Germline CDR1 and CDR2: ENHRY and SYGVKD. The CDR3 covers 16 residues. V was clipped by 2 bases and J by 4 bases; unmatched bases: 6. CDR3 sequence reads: CAISERLAAIYNEQFF. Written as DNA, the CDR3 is TGTGCCATCAGTGAGAGACTAGCGGCAATTTACAATGAGCAGTTCTTC.

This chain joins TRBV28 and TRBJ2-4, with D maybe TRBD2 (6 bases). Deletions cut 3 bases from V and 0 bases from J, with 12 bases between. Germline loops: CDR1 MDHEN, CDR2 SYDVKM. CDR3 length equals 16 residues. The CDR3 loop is CASSFRGNLAKNIQYF. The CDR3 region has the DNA TGTGCCAGCAGTTTCCGGGGGAATCTAGCCAAAAACATTCAGTACTTC.

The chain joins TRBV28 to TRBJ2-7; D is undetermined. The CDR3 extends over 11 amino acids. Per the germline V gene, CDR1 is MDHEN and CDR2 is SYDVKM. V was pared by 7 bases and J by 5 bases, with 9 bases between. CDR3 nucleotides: TGTGCCAGCAAGACTCGTAACGAGCAGTACTTC. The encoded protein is CASKTRNEQYF. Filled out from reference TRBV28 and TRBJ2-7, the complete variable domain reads DVKVTQSSRYLVKRTGEKVFLECVQDMDHENMFWYRQDPGLGLRLIYFSYDVKMKEKGDIPEGYSVSREKKERFSLILESASTNQTSMYLCASKTRNEQYFGPGTRLTVT.

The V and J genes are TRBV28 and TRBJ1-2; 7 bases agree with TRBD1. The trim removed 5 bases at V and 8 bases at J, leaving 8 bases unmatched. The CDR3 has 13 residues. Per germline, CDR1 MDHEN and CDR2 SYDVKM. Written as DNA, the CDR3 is TGTGCCAGCAGTCCCGACAGGGTAGGAGGCTACACCTTC. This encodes CASSPDRVGGYTF.

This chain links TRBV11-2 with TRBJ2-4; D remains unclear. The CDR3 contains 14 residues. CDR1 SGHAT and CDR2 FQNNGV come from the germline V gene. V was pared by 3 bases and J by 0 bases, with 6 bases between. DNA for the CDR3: TGTGCCAGCAGCTTGACACTAGCCAAAAACATTCAGTACTTC. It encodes CASSLTLAKNIQYF.

The chain's CDR3 is CASSRDSSYNEQFF. CDR3 DNA sequence: TGTGCCAGCAGTCGGGACAGCTCCTACAATGAGCAGTTCTTC. This chain joins TRBV6-5 and TRBJ2-1; TRBD1 matches at 7 bases. The CDR3 consists of 14 residues. The ends lost 5 bases at V and 0 bases at J; junction bases unmatched: 1. The germline V gene encodes CDR1 MNHEY and CDR2 SVGAGI.

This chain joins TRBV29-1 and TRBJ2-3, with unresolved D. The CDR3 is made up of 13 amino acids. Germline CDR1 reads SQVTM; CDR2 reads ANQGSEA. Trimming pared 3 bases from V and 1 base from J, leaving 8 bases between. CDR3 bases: TGCAGCGTTGATACGGTGGGCACAGATACGCAGTATTTT. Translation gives CSVDTVGTDTQYF.

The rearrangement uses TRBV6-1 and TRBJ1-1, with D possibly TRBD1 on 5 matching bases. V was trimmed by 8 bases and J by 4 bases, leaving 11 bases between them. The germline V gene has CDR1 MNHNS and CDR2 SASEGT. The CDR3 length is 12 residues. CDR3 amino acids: CASQGAVTEAFF. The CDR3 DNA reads TGTGCCAGCCAAGGGGCGGTCACTGAAGCTTTCTTT.

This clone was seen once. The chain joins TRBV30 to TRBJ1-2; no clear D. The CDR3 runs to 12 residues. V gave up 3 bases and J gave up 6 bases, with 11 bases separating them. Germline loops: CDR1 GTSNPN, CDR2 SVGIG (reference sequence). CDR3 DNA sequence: TGTGCCTGGAGCGCTGGCGGCCATGGCTACACCTTC. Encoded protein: CAWSAGGHGYTF.

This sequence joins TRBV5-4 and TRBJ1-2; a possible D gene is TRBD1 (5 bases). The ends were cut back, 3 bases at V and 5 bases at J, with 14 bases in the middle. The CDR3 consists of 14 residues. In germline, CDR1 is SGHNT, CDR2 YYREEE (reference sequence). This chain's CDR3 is CASSSPRDQYGYTF. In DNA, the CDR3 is TGTGCCAGCAGCTCCCCAAGGGACCAGTATGGCTACACCTTC.

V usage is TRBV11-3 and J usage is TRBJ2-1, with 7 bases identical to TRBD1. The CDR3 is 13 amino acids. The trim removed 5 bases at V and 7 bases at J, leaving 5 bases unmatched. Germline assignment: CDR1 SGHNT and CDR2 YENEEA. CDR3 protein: CASSLGTENEQFF. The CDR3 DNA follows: TGTGCCAGCAGCCTGGGGACAGAGAATGAGCAGTTCTTC.